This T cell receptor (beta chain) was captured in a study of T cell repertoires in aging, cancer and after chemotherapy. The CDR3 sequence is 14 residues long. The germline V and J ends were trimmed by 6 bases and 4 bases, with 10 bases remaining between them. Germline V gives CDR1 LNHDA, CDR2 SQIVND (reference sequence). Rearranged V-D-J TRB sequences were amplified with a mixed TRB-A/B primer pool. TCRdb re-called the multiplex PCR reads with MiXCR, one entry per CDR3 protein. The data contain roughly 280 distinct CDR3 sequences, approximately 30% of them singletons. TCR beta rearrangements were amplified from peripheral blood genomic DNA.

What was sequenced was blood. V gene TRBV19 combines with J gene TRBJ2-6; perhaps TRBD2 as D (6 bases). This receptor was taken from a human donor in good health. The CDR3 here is CASRWAGGANVLTF. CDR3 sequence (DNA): TGTGCCAGTAGATGGGCGGGGGGGGCCAACGTCCTGACTTTC.